This T cell receptor (beta chain) comes out of a study of human T cells and chemical hapten exposure. Study outcomes and limitations: Expanded TCRs clustered into significantly more large CDR3 similarity groups than controls, the analysis revealed.

TCRdb reprocessed the RACE reads with MiXCR, giving one entry per CDR3 protein. The profile shows fewer than 300,000 distinct CDR3 sequences, approximately 8% of them singletons. As to time point: pre-sensitization, week 0. Treatment denoted: therapeutic diphenylcyclopropenone sensitization with weekly scalp DPC. The CDR3 has 15 residues. V lost 1 base, J lost 2 bases, and 14 bases lay in between. Germline V gene lookup returns CDR1 SQVTM and CDR2 ANQGSEA. This clonotype has ten or more counts. Its antigen is as yet unknown. This sequence joins TRBV29-1 and TRBJ2-5; no definite D call. This specimen consisted of whole blood, obtained in connection with sensitization to the hapten diphenylcyclopropenone (DPC). The clonotype comes from a man younger than 30 with alopecia areata. Some clones in this sample may be carry-over from other donors' samples. The CDR3 region has the DNA TGCAGCGTTGAAGTTTGGACCTTATCGCAAGAGACCCAGTACTTC. Amino acid sequence: CSVEVWTLSQETQYF.